This T cell receptor beta chain emerged from a study of tumor-infiltrating lymphocytes in primary liver carcinoma. For the study at large: Sample yields, roughly 3.5 to 8 million productive TCRbeta reads, were similar across the tissue types.

This CDR3 comprises 14 residues. V was clipped by 9 bases and J by 1 base, with 14 bases between them. Germline V gene data show CDR1 as MNHEY and CDR2 as SVGAGI. This clonotype has only a few counts. With around 490 ng total RNA as template and a constant-region primer, TCR beta cDNA was made. Employing slightly modified ARM-PCR, three nested multiplex PCR rounds were run, and these gave rise to the TCR beta libraries. Forward primers for TRBV1-TRBV30 and a C-beta reverse primer served the first two PCR rounds, at roughly 10 cycles each. TCRdb processed the multiplex PCR reads anew with MiXCR; each CDR3 protein has one entry. The sample has under 200,000 distinct CDR3 sequences; 65% are singletons. Germline DNA was also extracted, with blood RNA taken from unsorted whole blood.

The sequence was collected from a woman aged 60-75 years with primary liver carcinoma and hepatitis B virus infection. The specimen sequenced was peripheral blood. The chain employs TRBV6-5 and TRBJ2-3, with a tentative D call TRBD2 (5 bases). The CDR3 DNA reads as TGTGCCAGTAGCGCGTCCCACCGCACAGATACGCAGTATTTT. It encodes CASSASHRTDTQYF.